This is a list of T cell receptor beta chains from one sample in a study of CD8+ T cells in alopecia areata. TCRdb keeps only in-frame clones here, not all; method: immunoSEQ multiplex PCR. The table records 150,000 to 200,000 clones, around 64% of them present only once. This material consisted of CD4+ T cells sorted from blood, taken around week 47, from a patient treated with tofacitinib. All receptors come from a human donor with alopecia areata. The CDR3 runs from the conserved cysteine through the conserved F or W. A D gene is named only where the DNA matches it firmly. Clone size is stated in some rows and not others, as once, few, many or a class when expanded.

-	TRBJ1-2	TRBD1	TRBV6-1	TGTGCCAGCAGTGAGGGGACAGGGCTAGTCGGCTACACCTTC	CASSEGTGLVGYTF
few	TRBJ1-2	-	TRBV29-1	TGCAGCGTTTCGGACAGCGCAGTGTATGGCTACACCTTC	CSVSDSAVYGYTF
-	TRBJ1-6	-	TRBV23-1	TGCGCCAGCAGTCCCCCCCGGGAGAATTCACCCCTCCACTTT	CASSPPRENSPLHF
-	TRBJ2-3	-	TRBV10-3	TGTGCCACCCGGGGACGGGACACAGATACGCAGTATTTT	CATRGRDTDTQYF
once	TRBJ2-3	-	TRBV10-3	TGTGCCATCAGTGAAGGGGGCACAGATACGCAGTATTTT	CAISEGGTDTQYF
-	TRBJ2-7	-	TRBV11-2	TGTGCCAGCAGCTTTAGCAGCTCCTACGAGCAGTACTTC	CASSFSSSYEQYF
-	TRBJ1-5	-	TRBV5-6	TGTGCCAGCAGCTTCAGGGATCTAAGTCAGCCCCAGCATTTT	CASSFRDLSQPQHF
once	TRBJ2-3	-	TRBV7-2	TGTGCCAGCAGCCTCTGGACAGGCACAGATACGCAGTATTTT	CASSLWTGTDTQYF
-	TRBJ2-1	TRBD2	TRBV4-3	TGCGCCAGCAGCCAAGGTTATAGCGGGGGGCATGAGCAGTTCTTC	CASSQGYSGGHEQFF
-	TRBJ1-1	-	TRBV30	TGTGCCTGGAGACAGGGCGTGGGGGCTTTCTTT	CAWRQGVGAFF
-	TRBJ2-7	TRBD1	TRBV6-5	TGTGCCAGCAGTTACAGGGACAGGGGCTACGAGCAGTACTTC	CASSYRDRGYEQYF
-	TRBJ1-6	TRBD1	TRBV4-3	TGCGCCAGCAGCCAAGATGCCGGGACAGGGTATTCACCCCTCCACTTT	CASSQDAGTGYSPLHF
once	TRBJ2-7	-	TRBV6-5	TGTGCCAGCACGGGTATCGGGGGCCACGAGCAGTACTTC	CASTGIGGHEQYF
-	TRBJ2-3	-	TRBV7-9	TGTGCCAGCAGCTTAGGTTCGGCGCGGGGGCCAGGCACAGATACGCAGTATTTT	CASSLGSARGPGTDTQYF
-	TRBJ2-5	-	TRBV20-1	TGCAGTGCTAGAGCAGGGTCCCAGTACTTC	CSARAGSQYF
-	TRBJ2-6	-	TRBV7-8	TGTGCCAGCAGCAACTTTGGGAACTCTGGGGCCAACGTCCTGACTTTC	CASSNFGNSGANVLTF
-	TRBJ2-2	TRBD1	TRBV29-1	TGCAGCGTCGGGACAGGGGGGACCGGGGAGCTGTTTTTT	CSVGTGGTGELFF
-	TRBJ2-7	-	TRBV27	TGTGCCAGCAGTTTGCGACCTCGACAGGCGAACTCCTACGAGCAGTACTTC	CASSLRPRQANSYEQYF
-	TRBJ2-1	TRBD1	TRBV10-2	TGCGCCAGCAGTCAACAGGGGGGTGAGCAGTTCTTC	CASSQQGGEQFF
-	TRBJ1-6	-	TRBV30	TGTGCCTGGAGTGTCCAGGGAGGGTCACCCCTCCACTTT	CAWSVQGGSPLHF
-	TRBJ1-1	TRBD1	TRBV6-5	TGTGCCAGCAGGACAGGGGCGGCCGAAGCTTTCTTT	CASRTGAAEAFF
few	TRBJ2-7	-	TRBV10-3	TGTGCCATCAAGCCAGATAGGACATCCTACGAGCAGTACTTC	CAIKPDRTSYEQYF
-	TRBJ1-1	-	TRBV29-1	TGCAGCGCTGAGGGACGGCTGAACACTGAAGCTTTCTTT	CSAEGRLNTEAFF
-	TRBJ1-2	-	TRBV30	TGTGCCTGGAGTGTAGGGGCTAGCTACACCTTC	CAWSVGASYTF
few	TRBJ2-1	-	TRBV29-1	TGCAGCGCCCGGGTGGGGGTGTCTGAGCAGTTCTTC	CSARVGVSEQFF
-	TRBJ1-2	TRBD1	TRBV15	TGTGCCACCAGCGCCGGGACAGGGAACTATGGCTACACCTTC	CATSAGTGNYGYTF
-	TRBJ1-2	-	TRBV12-5	TGTGCTAGTGGTTTGGATGAATATGGCTACACCTTC	CASGLDEYGYTF
-	TRBJ2-1	TRBD2	TRBV9	TGTGCCAGCAGCCCGAGGACTAGCGGGGAGCCGGGGTTCTTC	CASSPRTSGEPGFF
few	TRBJ1-1	TRBD1	TRBV18	TGTGCCAGCTCACGGAACCAGGGGGTCGACACTGAAGCTTTCTTT	CASSRNQGVDTEAFF
-	TRBJ2-7	-	TRBV30	TGTGCCTGTTTGTGGGACGGAACCTACGAGCAGTACTTC	CACLWDGTYEQYF
few	TRBJ2-7	-	TRBV7-2	TGTGCCAGCAGCTTAGGACCCCTATACGAGCAGTACTTC	CASSLGPLYEQYF
-	TRBJ1-6	-	TRBV6-6	TGTGCCAGCAGGGTCACGGACGGAGGAGCACCCCTCCACTTT	CASRVTDGGAPLHF
few	TRBJ2-7	-	TRBV10-3	TGTGCCATCAGACCCGGCGGGGCTGAGAAGCAGTACTTC	CAIRPGGAEKQYF
-	TRBJ1-1	-	TRBV5-6	TGTGCCAGCAGCTGGGCAGGGCTGAACACTGAAGCTTTCTTT	CASSWAGLNTEAFF
-	TRBJ2-5	-	TRBV5-6	TGTGCCAGCACCCAGACAGGGAGGGAGACCCAGTACTTC	CASTQTGRETQYF
once	TRBJ2-5	TRBD1	TRBV14	TGTGCCAGCAGCCAACTTACAGGGGGCCAAGAGACCCAGTACTTC	CASSQLTGGQETQYF
-	TRBJ1-1	-	TRBV4-3	TGCGCCAGCAGCCAAACGGGACTGGGAATGAACACTGAAGCTTTCTTT	CASSQTGLGMNTEAFF
-	TRBJ2-6	-	TRBV7-9	TGTGCCAGCAGCTTACGGGACGGAACCTCTGGGGCCAACGTCCTGACTTTC	CASSLRDGTSGANVLTF
-	TRBJ1-1	-	TRBV29-1	TGCAGCGTGGGCGGTAGGGTGTACACTGAAGCTTTCTTT	CSVGGRVYTEAFF
-	TRBJ1-5	-	TRBV7-9	TGTGCCAGCAGCTTAGGTACCGGGAAACTACAGCCCCAGCATTTT	CASSLGTGKLQPQHF
few	TRBJ2-5	TRBD2	TRBV7-2	TGTGCCAGCAGCTCCCAGCGGGGCTTACAAGAGACCCAGTACTTC	CASSSQRGLQETQYF
few	TRBJ1-2	TRBD1	TRBV30	TGTGCCTGGAGGGTTAGACAGGGAAACTATGGCTACACCTTC	CAWRVRQGNYGYTF
-	TRBJ1-2	-	TRBV19	TGTGCCAGTACTTTTAATAACTATGGCTACACCTTC	CASTFNNYGYTF
-	TRBJ1-3	-	TRBV4-2	TGTGCCAGCAGCCAAGACTGGAGCTCTGGAAACACCATATATTTT	CASSQDWSSGNTIYF